This T cell receptor (beta chain) derives from a study of vaccination and CD4 T cells after COVID-19. Whole-study findings and limits: Spike mono-reactive status applied to 304 of 307 vaccine-specific clones in convalescent patients.

Scientists ran DNA taken from cultured CD4+ T cells through the Oncomine TCR Beta short-read assay for sequencing. Genomic DNA was taken out of cultured CD4+ T cells by extraction. One entry per CDR3 protein, called by TCRdb with MiXCR from the PCR reads. The sample carries about 15,000 distinct CDR3 sequences, less than 55% recorded once. Treatment defined: approximately 9-day PBMC culture with coronavirus spike peptide pools or control peptides (ViraFEST assay). A word on this clonotype: The antigen is unknown.

The ends were cut back, 0 bases at V and 2 bases at J, with 8 bases in the middle. This CDR3 comprises 14 residues. From germline, CDR1 is MNHEY and CDR2 SVGEGT. The V and J genes are TRBV6-2 or TRBV6-3 and TRBJ2-7; D might be TRBD2 (5 bases). The sample taken for sequencing was CD4+ T cells from blood, cultured in vitro. The clonotype originates from a human donor who had recovered from COVID-19. The CDR3 DNA follows: TGTGCCAGCAGTTACTCGACCGGGACCTACGAGCAGTACTTC. Its protein product is CASSYSTGTYEQYF.